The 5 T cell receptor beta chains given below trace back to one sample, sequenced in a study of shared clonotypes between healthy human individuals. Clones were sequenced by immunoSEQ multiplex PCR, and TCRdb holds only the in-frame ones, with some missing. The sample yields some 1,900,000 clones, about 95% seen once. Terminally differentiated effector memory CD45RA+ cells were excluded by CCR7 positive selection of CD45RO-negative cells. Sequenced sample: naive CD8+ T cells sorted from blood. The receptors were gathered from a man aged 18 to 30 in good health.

The CDR3 sequence is CASSQGLAGASYEQYF. CDR3 nucleotides: TGCGCCAGCAGCCAAGGACTAGCGGGTGCCTCCTACGAGCAGTACTTC. This chain joins TRBV4-3 and TRBJ2-7; 10 positions agree with TRBD2. This CDR3 is 16 amino acids long. Trimming took 1 base from V and 0 from J; bases not matched to a gene: 3. Germline loops: CDR1 LGHNA, CDR2 YSLEER.

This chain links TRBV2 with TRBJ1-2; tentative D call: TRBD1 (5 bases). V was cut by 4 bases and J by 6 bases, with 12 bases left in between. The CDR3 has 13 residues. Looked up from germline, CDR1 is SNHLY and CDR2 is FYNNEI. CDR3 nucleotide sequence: TGTGCCAGCAGTGTAGCAGGGATGGATGGCTACACCTTC. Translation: CASSVAGMDGYTF.

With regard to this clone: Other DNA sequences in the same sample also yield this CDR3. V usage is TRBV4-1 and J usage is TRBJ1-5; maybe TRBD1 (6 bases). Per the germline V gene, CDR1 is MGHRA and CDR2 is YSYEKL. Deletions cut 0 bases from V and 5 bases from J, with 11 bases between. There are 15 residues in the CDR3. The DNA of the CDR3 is TGCGCCAGCAGCCAAGAGGGAGGGGGGTATCAGCCCCAGCATTTT. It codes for CASSQEGGGYQPQHF.

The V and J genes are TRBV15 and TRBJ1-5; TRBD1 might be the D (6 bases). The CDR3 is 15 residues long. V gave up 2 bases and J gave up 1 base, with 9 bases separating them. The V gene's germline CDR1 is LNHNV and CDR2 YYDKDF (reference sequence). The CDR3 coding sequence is TGTGCCACCAGCAGACTCAGGGGCAGCAATCAGCCCCAGCATTTT. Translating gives CATSRLRGSNQPQHF.

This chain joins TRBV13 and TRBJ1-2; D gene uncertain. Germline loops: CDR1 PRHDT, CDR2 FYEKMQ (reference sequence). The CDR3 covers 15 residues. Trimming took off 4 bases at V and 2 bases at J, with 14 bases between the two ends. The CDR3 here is CASSSYPTENYGYTF. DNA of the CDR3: TGTGCCAGCAGCTCCTATCCGACGGAGAACTATGGCTACACCTTC.